This T cell receptor beta chain was found in a study of blood T cell repertoires in COVID-19 (dated by TCRdb to about 2020). About the full investigation: The collaborator samples originated in the United States, Italy and Spain and spanned the acute and convalescent phases of COVID-19. The prospective study material was composed of cDNA or gDNA derived from T cells, B-cell-depleted T cells, or PBMCs. The dataset comprised deeply sampled blood TCRbeta repertoires from subjects exposed to, actively infected with, or recovered from COVID-19. The repertoires were made available in a free public database intended to serve as a resource for research on the immune response to SARS-CoV-2. Samples were obtained from the ongoing ImmuneRACE study (first 160 participants) and from about 1,300 subjects provided by 6 global collaborators. A de-identified subject ID, COVID-19 status, age in years and sex were almost always included in the sample metadata. Where available, HLA class I and class II types were taken from metadata supplied by the sample provider and were not determined by assay-based typing.

Comments on this clone: The clone's antigen remains unknown. There are no base qualities to consult, and no much larger clone falls within one base.

TCRbeta CDR3 regions were amplified from genomic DNA using the immunoSEQ Assay, a bias-controlled multiplex PCR. Per the original workflow: Nucleated cell counts per sample were estimated from amplification of reference gene primers within the assay. Sequence reads were collapsed and filtered to measure the absolute abundance of every unique TCRbeta CDR3 rearrangement. For each sample, productive Simpson clonality was calculated as the square root of Simpson's diversity index over productive rearrangements. The source is immuneACCESS, and TCRdb retained only in-frame sequences with V and J called. Part of the clones is not carried over; for the studies checked, unresolved V genes explain less than half of this, and the remainder is unexplained. V, J and clone size derive from that table, while D and trimming were established from the DNA sequence. This sample has 75,000 to 85,000 clones in its table, and more than 75% of those were observed once. Clones ranked in the top ten supply 11% of the sample.

One collaborating source in Seattle enrolled patients while the patients were actively infected and followed the patients over time throughout the course of disease. Each collaborating institution followed its own protocols to collect whole blood in K2EDTA tubes. For TCRbeta analysis, collaborators shipped samples in one of three forms: frozen whole blood, isolated PBMCs, or DNA extracted from either of those sample types. Results the study describes overall, beyond this receptor: How much clinical and demographic metadata was included differed by source and by participant, and the metadata was provided uncurated.

Spanning cysteine to phenylalanine, the CDR3 consists of 15 amino acids. CDR3 DNA only is kept here, 45 bases in frame from base 1. CDR1 LNHDA and CDR2 SQIVND were looked up in the germline V gene (reference sequence). Trimming leaves V shorter by 3 bases and J shorter by 5 bases, with the junction holding 4 bases beyond the gene matches. Specimen: peripheral blood. The source of this sequence is a man between 60 and 75 years old with COVID-19, enrolled during active disease. The sequence links TRBV19 to TRBJ1-5, and 10 bases in between align with TRBD1. The nucleotides read TGTGCCAGTAGTATTTGGGACAGGGGTGATCAGCCCCAGCATTTT. It codes for CASSIWDRGDQPQHF. Joined to the reference TRBV19 and TRBJ1-5 proteins, this CDR3 gives the full variable domain: DGGITQSPKYLFRKEGQNVTLSCEQNLNHDAMYWYRQDPGQGLRLIYYSQIVNDFQKGDIAEGYSVSREKKESFPLTVTSAQKNPTAFYLCASSIWDRGDQPQHFGDGTRLSIL.